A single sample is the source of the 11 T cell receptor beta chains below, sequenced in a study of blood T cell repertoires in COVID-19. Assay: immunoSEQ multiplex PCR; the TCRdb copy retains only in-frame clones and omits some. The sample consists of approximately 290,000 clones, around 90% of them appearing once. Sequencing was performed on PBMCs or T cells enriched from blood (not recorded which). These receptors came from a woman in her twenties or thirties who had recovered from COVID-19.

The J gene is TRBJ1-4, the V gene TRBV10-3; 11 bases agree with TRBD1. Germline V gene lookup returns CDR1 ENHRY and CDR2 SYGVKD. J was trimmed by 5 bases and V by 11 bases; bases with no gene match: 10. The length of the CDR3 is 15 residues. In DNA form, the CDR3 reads TGTGCCGTAGGGGGGACAGGGGGTACCAATGAAAAACTGTTTTTT. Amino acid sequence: CAVGGTGGTNEKLFF.

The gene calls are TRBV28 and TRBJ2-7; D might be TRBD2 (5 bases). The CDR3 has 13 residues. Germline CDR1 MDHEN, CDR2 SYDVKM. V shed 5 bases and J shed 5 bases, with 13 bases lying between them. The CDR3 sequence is CASSTGLTNEQYF. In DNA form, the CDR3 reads TGTGCCAGCAGTACCGGACTGACGAACGAGCAGTACTTC.

The CDR3 loop reads CASSFQGTPTGELFF. The DNA for the CDR3 is TGTGCCAGCAGCTTTCAGGGGACCCCCACCGGGGAGCTGTTTTTT. The V gene is TRBV7-2, the J gene TRBJ2-2, with TRBD1 as a possible D gene (6 bases). Germline V gene lookup returns CDR1 SGHTA and CDR2 FQGNSA. Trimming took 3 bases from V and 4 from J, leaving 12 bases between them. This CDR3 is built from 15 residues. Full variable domain (remainder filled in from reference TRBV7-2 and TRBJ2-2): GAGVSQSPSNKVTEKGKDVELRCDPISGHTALYWYRQSLGQGLEFLIYFQGNSAPDKSGLPSDRFSAERTGGSVSTLTIQRTQQEDSAVYLCASSFQGTPTGELFFGEGSRLTVL.

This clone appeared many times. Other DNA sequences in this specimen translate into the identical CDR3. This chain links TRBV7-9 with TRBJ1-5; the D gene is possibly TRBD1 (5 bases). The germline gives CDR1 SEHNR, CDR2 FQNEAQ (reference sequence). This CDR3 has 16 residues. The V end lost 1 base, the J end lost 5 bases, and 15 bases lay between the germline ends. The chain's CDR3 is CASSLGGRGEDQPQHF. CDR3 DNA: TGTGCCAGCAGCTTAGGGGGTCGGGGGGAAGATCAGCCCCAGCATTTT.

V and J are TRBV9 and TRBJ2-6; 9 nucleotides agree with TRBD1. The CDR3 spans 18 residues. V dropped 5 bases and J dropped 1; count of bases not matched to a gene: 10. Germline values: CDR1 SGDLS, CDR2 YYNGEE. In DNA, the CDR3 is TGTGCCAGCAGTAACGACAGGGGGTTTCGTTCTGGGGCCAACGTCCTGACTTTC. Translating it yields CASSNDRGFRSGANVLTF.

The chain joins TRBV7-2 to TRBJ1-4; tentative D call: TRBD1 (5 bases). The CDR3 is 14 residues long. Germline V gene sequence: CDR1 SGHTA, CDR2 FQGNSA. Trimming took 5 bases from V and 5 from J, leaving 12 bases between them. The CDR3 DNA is TGTGCCAGCAGCCGGGACTTCGGCAATGAAAAACTGTTTTTT. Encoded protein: CASSRDFGNEKLFF.

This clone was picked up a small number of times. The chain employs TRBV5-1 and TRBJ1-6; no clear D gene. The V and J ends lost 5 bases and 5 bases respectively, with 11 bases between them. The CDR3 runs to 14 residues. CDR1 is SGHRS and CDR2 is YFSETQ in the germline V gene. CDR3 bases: TGCGCCAGCAGTGACGGGGTCAATAATTCACCCCTCCACTTT. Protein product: CASSDGVNNSPLHF.

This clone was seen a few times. The CDR3 sequence is CASRLAQTSGRALSYNEQFF. In nucleotides, the CDR3 is TGCGCCAGCAGACTCGCTCAGACTAGCGGGAGGGCCCTCTCCTACAATGAGCAGTTCTTC. The chain recombines TRBV5-1 with TRBJ2-1; 14 bases align to TRBD2. CDR1 is SGHRS and CDR2 is YFSETQ in the germline V gene. The CDR3 covers 20 residues. Trimming at V came to 5 bases and at J to 0 bases, leaving 13 bases not matched to a gene.

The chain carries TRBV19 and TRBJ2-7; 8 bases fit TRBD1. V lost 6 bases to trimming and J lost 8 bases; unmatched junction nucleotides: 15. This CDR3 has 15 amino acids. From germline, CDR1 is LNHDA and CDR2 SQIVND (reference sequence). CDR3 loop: CASRPPGQAGMQQYF. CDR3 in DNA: TGTGCCAGTAGGCCGCCGGGACAGGCTGGTATGCAGCAGTACTTC.

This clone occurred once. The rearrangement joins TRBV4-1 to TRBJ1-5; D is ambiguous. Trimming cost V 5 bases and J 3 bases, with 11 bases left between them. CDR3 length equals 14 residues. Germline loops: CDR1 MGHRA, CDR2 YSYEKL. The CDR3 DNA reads TGCGCCAGCAGCGAAGGAGGGCACAATCAGCCCCAGCATTTT. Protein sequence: CASSEGGHNQPQHF.

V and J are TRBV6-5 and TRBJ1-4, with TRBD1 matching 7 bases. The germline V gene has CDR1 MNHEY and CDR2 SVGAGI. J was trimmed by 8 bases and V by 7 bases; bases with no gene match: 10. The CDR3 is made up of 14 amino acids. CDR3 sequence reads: CASTLLTGKEKLFF. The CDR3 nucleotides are TGTGCCAGCACCCTACTGACAGGGAAGGAAAAACTGTTTTTT.